This is a list of T cell receptor beta chains from one sample in a study of T-cell reconstitution after alpha-beta-depleted transplantation in children. TCRdb passed the PCR reads through MiXCR, listing each CDR3 protein once. The data contain about 300,000 distinct CDR3 sequences, almost 8% of them singletons. Material: peripheral blood, obtained 360 days after TCRalphabeta/CD19-depleted stem cell transplant. The source is a female patient aged 2-15 years who had a stem cell transplant for Fanconi anemia, so the T cells may come from the graft donor. CDR3s include the opening cysteine and the closing phenylalanine or tryptophan. Each record gives: clone size, D gene, J gene, V gene, CDR3 protein, CDR3 DNA. The D gene is left open where the match is weak. The listing skips clone size in some rows; elsewhere it reads once, few, many or a size class.

many	TRBD1	TRBJ2-5	TRBV5-1	CASSPTRQGETQYF	TGCGCCAGCAGCCCGACCCGACAGGGTGAGACCCAGTACTTC
many	NA	TRBJ2-7	TRBV21-1	CASSKRDRGHHEQYF	TGTGCCAGCAGCAAACGCGATAGGGGGCATCACGAGCAGTACTTC
few	NA	TRBJ1-2	TRBV29-1	CSVATVTNYGYTF	TGCAGCGTGGCGACAGTAACTAACTATGGCTACACCTTC
few	TRBD1	TRBJ2-7	TRBV4-1	CASSSRTGKTHEQYF	TGCGCCAGCAGCTCGAGGACAGGAAAAACCCACGAGCAGTACTTC
few	TRBD1	TRBJ1-4	TRBV5-1	CASSTGQGGNEKLFF	TGCGCCAGCAGCACTGGACAGGGAGGGAATGAAAAACTGTTTTTT
NA	NA	TRBJ1-2	TRBV20-1	CSARETRSYGYTF	TGCAGTGCTAGAGAAACTAGAAGCTATGGCTACACCTTC
NA	TRBD1	TRBJ1-1	TRBV6-2/TRBV6-3	CASRLRTGPNTEAFF	TGTGCCAGCAGACTTAGGACAGGACCGAACACTGAAGCTTTCTTT
NA	TRBD1	TRBJ1-1	TRBV6-5	CASSRQGKAFF	TGTGCCAGCAGTAGACAGGGAAAAGCTTTCTTT
many	NA	TRBJ2-3	TRBV7-2	CASSLAGTPMDTQYF	TGTGCCAGCAGCTTAGCCGGGACTCCCATGGATACGCAGTATTTT
NA	NA	TRBJ2-3	TRBV20-1	CSARWITDTQYF	TGCAGTGCTAGATGGATCACAGATACGCAGTATTTT